This TCR beta chain was retrieved from a study of CD8 T cells in cerebrospinal fluid in Alzheimer's disease. Study in general: Plate-based nested PCR sequencing and droplet-based sequencing measured CSF T cell clonal expansion. Regarding the study as a whole: Versus healthy subjects, Alzheimer's patients more often had clones of at least 3%. EBV-specific clones were neither the most expanded nor enriched in Alzheimer's patients. Finding EBV-specific TCRs in cerebrospinal fluid does not show EBV causes Alzheimer's disease.

Judged by frequency, this clonotype is medium-sized (0.01 to 0.1%). Its antigen is undetermined. The CDR3 covers 16 residues. From the 10x single-cell sequencing reads, TCRdb lists one entry per CDR3 protein and no DNA. The listing records several hundred distinct CDR3 sequences. The specimen was cerebrospinal fluid. The TCR comes from a human donor in good health. The chain recombines TRBV12-3 or TRBV12-4 with TRBJ2-7; TCRdb lists TRBD2, though no DNA is available to test this call. The CDR3 region is CASSPDTSGPSYEQYF.